The next 5 T cell receptor beta chains were all read from a single sample in a study of T cells expressing NK-cell markers. Following a re-call of the 5' RACE reads, TCRdb has one entry per CDR3 protein and lacks DNA. Its table records over 13,000 distinct CDR3 sequences. The sequenced sample was blood T cells: a sorted CD56 or NKG2C T cell subset, CD4+ or CD8+ T cells, or bulk PBMC T cells (not recorded which). The receptors come from a man aged 18-75 years in good health.

V usage is TRBV20-1 and J usage is TRBJ2-7. This CDR3 region has 11 residues. Germline-derived CDR1 and CDR2 are DFQATT and SNEGSKA (reference sequence). The CDR3: CSARGLDEQYF.

The chain employs TRBV6-6 and TRBJ2-7; lacking DNA, the TRBD1 call made by TCRdb goes unchecked. CDR3 length: 13 residues. Germline loops: CDR1 MNHNY, CDR2 SVGAGI (reference sequence). The CDR3: CASNPGQGSEQYF.

The rearrangement links TRBV5-1 to TRBJ2-2; lacking DNA, the TRBD2 call made by TCRdb goes unchecked. The germline V gene encodes CDR1 SGHRS and CDR2 YFSETQ. CDR3 length equals 15 residues. The CDR3 loop reads CASSPGTVNTGELFF.

V and J are TRBV21-1 and TRBJ2-7. TRBV21-1 is assigned pseudogene status. The CDR3 runs to 17 residues. CDR3 amino acids: CASSNRGGQEDPYEQYF.

The genes are TRBV12-3 or TRBV12-4 and TRBJ1-5. This CDR3 region has 14 residues. The CDR3 here is CASSFEGSNQPQHF.